This entry lists 15 T cell receptor beta chains sequenced from one sample in a study of TIL therapy for anti-PD-1-resistant metastatic lung cancer. Time point defined: pre-treatment sample, taken before nivolumab and TIL therapy. Pleural nodules or supraclavicular lymph nodes made up most of the excised metastases sampled. This was the immunoSEQ v3 assay. Sequenced by immunoSEQ multiplex PCR; TCRdb stores in-frame clones only, minus some. There are 45,000 to 60,000 clones in the sample; less than 85% occur only once, and more than 5% lies in the top ten. The starting material was tumor tissue, obtained at baseline. All receptors derive from a person aged 25 to 85 with non-small cell lung cancer.

This clone has a handful of counts. The chain uses TRBV10-3 and TRBJ1-2; 7 bases line up with TRBD1. The CDR3 covers 12 residues. Germline V lookup: CDR1 ENHRY, CDR2 SYGVKD. With V trimmed by 10 bases and J by 1 base, 3 bases remained unmatched. In DNA, the CDR3 is TGTGCCACTCAGGGGGTTAACTATGGCTACACCTTC. As protein: CATQGVNYGYTF.

The genes are TRBV4-1 and TRBJ2-7; 10 bases are shared with TRBD2. Germline V gene data show CDR1 as MGHRA and CDR2 as YSYEKL. V trimming: 0 bases; J trimming: 4 bases; junction bases outside the gene matches: 12. The length of the CDR3 is 18 residues. Written as DNA, the CDR3 is TGCGCCAGCAGCCAAGACTACGGTCGGGCTAGCGGGAGTTACGAGCAGTACTTC. Protein product: CASSQDYGRASGSYEQYF.

The rearrangement links TRBV7-9 to TRBJ2-7; D is unresolved. This CDR3 contains 14 residues. V was shortened by 3 bases and J by 2 bases, with 11 bases between the two germline ends. In germline, CDR1 is SEHNR, CDR2 FQNEAQ (reference sequence). The CDR3 protein is CASSFAGLTYEQYF. CDR3 nucleotide sequence: TGTGCCAGCAGCTTCGCCGGGCTAACCTACGAGCAGTACTTC.

The gene calls are TRBV19 and TRBJ1-2, with D possibly TRBD1 on 5 matching bases. The length of the CDR3 is 14 residues. The germline gives CDR1 LNHDA, CDR2 SQIVND (reference sequence). Trimming pared 5 bases from V and 0 bases from J, leaving 10 bases between. CDR3 loop: CASSQDIANYGYTF. The CDR3, as DNA: TGTGCCAGTAGTCAGGACATAGCTAACTATGGCTACACCTTC.

This chain links TRBV5-1 with TRBJ2-5; 8 nucleotides line up with TRBD1. J lost 5 bases, V lost 0 bases, and 9 bases had no gene match. Germline-derived CDR1 and CDR2 are SGHRS and YFSETQ. The CDR3 has 16 amino acids. DNA of the CDR3: TGCGCCAGCAGCTTGGCCGGGCAGGGGGCTGGGGAGACCCAGTACTTC. Its protein is CASSLAGQGAGETQYF.

This chain connects TRBV19 to TRBJ1-1; D not resolved. This CDR3 is built from 16 residues. Trimming cost V 3 bases and J 0 bases, with 14 bases left between them. Germline loops: CDR1 LNHDA, CDR2 SQIVND (reference sequence). CDR3 loop: CASSIEATMVNTEAFF. The CDR3 DNA is TGTGCCAGTAGTATCGAGGCCACCATGGTGAACACTGAAGCTTTCTTT.

V is TRBV4-1 and J is TRBJ2-1; D remains ambiguous. CDR3 size: 13 residues. Trimming stripped 2 bases from V and 8 bases from J, with 10 bases between. Per the germline V gene, CDR1 is MGHRA and CDR2 is YSYEKL. The CDR3, as DNA: TGCGCCAGCAGCCAAACCCCAGATTATGAGCAGTTCTTC. Amino acid sequence: CASSQTPDYEQFF.

The V call is TRBV16, the J call TRBJ1-1; maybe TRBD1 (6 bases). V was clipped by 1 base and J by 5 bases, with 14 bases between them. The CDR3 is 15 residues long. Germline CDR1 reads KGHSY; CDR2 reads FQNENV. CDR3 sequence (DNA): TGTGCCAGCAGCCAATGGTCAGGGGCAGGTACTGAAGCTTTCTTT. It encodes CASSQWSGAGTEAFF.

This clone has only a few counts. The rearrangement links TRBV10-3 to TRBJ2-3; 9 bases map to TRBD1. This CDR3 region has 14 residues. With 6 bases clipped from V and 4 bases from J, the junction kept 5 bases outside the gene matches. Germline CDR1 is ENHRY and CDR2 is SYGVKD. The CDR3 region is CAIRPGQGADTQYF. The CDR3 coding sequence is TGTGCCATCAGGCCGGGACAGGGTGCAGATACGCAGTATTTT.

The genes are TRBV2 and TRBJ1-2; D is unclear. V was shortened by 2 bases and J by 7 bases, with 11 bases between the two germline ends. There are 13 residues in the CDR3. Germline V gene sequence: CDR1 SNHLY, CDR2 FYNNEI. The CDR3: CASSETVIGGYTF. As DNA, the CDR3 is TGTGCCAGCAGTGAAACCGTTATCGGTGGCTACACCTTC.

The chain couples TRBV28 to TRBJ1-2; D might be TRBD1 (6 bases). This CDR3 region has 14 residues. The germline V gene has CDR1 MDHEN and CDR2 SYDVKM. Trimming pared 9 bases from V and 5 bases from J, leaving 19 bases between. CDR3 DNA sequence: TGTGCCAGTCTACAGGGCGGGTTGAGTTATGGCTACACCTTC. Encoded protein: CASLQGGLSYGYTF.

The rearrangement joins TRBV5-4 to TRBJ2-7; no reliable D call. Germline V gene lookup returns CDR1 SGHNT and CDR2 YYREEE (reference sequence). V was shortened by 0 bases and J by 5 bases, with 15 bases between the two germline ends. The CDR3 runs 15 residues. Written as DNA, the CDR3 is TGTGCCAGCAGCTTGGGATCTAGATCTGGGGACGAGCAGTACTTC. Protein: CASSLGSRSGDEQYF.

The chain links TRBV9 to TRBJ2-7; possibly TRBD1 or TRBD2 for D (5 bases each). Germline V gene lookup returns CDR1 SGDLS and CDR2 YYNGEE. V was clipped by 6 bases and J by 3 bases, with 16 bases between them. The CDR3 extends over 14 amino acids. DNA of the CDR3: TGTGCCAGCAATGAGGGGAACCCCTTCTACGAGCAGTACTTC. Translated: CASNEGNPFYEQYF. Looking up the rest from reference TRBV9 and TRBJ2-7 gives the full variable domain: DSGVTQTPKHLITATGQRVTLRCSPRSGDLSVYWYQQSLDQGLQFLIQYYNGEERAKGNILERFSAQQFPDLHSELNLSSLELGDSALYFCASNEGNPFYEQYFGPGTRLTVT.

In DNA, the CDR3 is TGTGCCAGCAGCGGGGGACGGGGACGGGAGCTGTTTTTT. Residues: CASSGGRGRELFF. The chain links TRBV11-2 to TRBJ2-2; D possibly matches TRBD1 or TRBD2 (5 bases each). The germline V and J ends were trimmed by 5 bases and 9 bases, with 13 bases remaining between them. The CDR3 has 13 amino acids. The germline CDR1 and CDR2 sequences are SGHAT and FQNNGV.

This rearrangement joins TRBV6-5 to TRBJ2-7; D perhaps matches TRBD1 (7 bases). CDR3 length: 11 residues. CDR1 is MNHEY, CDR2 SVGAGI, per germline. Trimming pared 7 bases from V and 6 bases from J, leaving 10 bases between. CDR3 protein: CASIQGGEQYF. CDR3 in DNA: TGTGCCAGCATCCAGGGGGGCGAGCAGTACTTC.